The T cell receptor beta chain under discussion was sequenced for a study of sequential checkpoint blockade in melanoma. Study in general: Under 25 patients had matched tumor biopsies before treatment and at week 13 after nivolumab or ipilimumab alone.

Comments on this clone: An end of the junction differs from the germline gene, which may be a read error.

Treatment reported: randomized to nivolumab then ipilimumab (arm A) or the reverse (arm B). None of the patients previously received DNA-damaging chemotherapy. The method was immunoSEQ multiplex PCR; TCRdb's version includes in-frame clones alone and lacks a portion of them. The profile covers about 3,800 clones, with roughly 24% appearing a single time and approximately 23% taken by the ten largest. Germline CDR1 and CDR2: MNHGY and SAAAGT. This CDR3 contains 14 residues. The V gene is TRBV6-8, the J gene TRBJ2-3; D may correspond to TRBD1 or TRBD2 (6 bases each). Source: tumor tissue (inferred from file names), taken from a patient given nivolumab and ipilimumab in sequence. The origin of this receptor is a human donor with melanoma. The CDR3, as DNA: TGTGCCATCAGTGGCGGGACATACACAGATACGCAGTATTTT. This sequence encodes CAISGGTYTDTQYF.